This T cell receptor beta chain was sequenced during a study of T-cell memory formation after mild COVID-19. Study findings and constraints: CD4+ contracting clones lay mainly in CM and EM, CD8+ ones in EMRA.

Each CDR3 protein gets one entry after TCRdb re-called the 5' RACE reads with MiXCR. Of roughly 580,000 distinct CDR3 sequences listed, roughly 18% are singletons. The CDR3 length is 17 residues. With 8 bases removed from V and 2 bases from J, the gap between germline ends came to 24 bases. CDR1 and CDR2 from the germline V gene are MNHEY and SVGEGT. This clonotype has only a few counts. The antigen remains undetermined. The chain is built from TRBV6-2 or TRBV6-3 and TRBJ1-1; a weak D match, TRBD1 (5 bases). Sequenced: PBMCs or a T cell subset sorted from them (not recorded which). The clonotype was recovered from an adult woman who had mild COVID-19 (a few samples of this study predate the infection). Cell type and time point are not known. This CDR3 is CASGFRVTSGPNTEAFF. In nucleotides, the CDR3 is TGTGCCAGCGGGTTCAGGGTGACATCAGGCCCAAACACTGAAGCTTTCTTT.